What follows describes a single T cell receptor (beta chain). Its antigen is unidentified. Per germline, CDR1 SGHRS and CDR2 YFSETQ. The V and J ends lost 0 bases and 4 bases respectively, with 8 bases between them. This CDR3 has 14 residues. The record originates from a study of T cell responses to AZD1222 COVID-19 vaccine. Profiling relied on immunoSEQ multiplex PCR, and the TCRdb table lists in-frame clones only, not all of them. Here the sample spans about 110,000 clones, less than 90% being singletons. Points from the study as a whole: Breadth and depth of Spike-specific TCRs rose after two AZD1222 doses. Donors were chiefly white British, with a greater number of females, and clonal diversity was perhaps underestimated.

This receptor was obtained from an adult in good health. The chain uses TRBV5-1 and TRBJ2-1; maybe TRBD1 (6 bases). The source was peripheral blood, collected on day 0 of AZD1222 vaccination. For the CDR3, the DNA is TGCGCCAGCAGCTTGGGGACAGTATACAATGAGCAGTTCTTC. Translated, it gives CASSLGTVYNEQFF.